This is a list of T cell receptor beta chains from one sample in a study of shared clonotypes between healthy human individuals. Method: immunoSEQ multiplex PCR; TCRdb's copy keeps in-frame clones and lacks some. The sample carries 400,000 to 600,000 clones, around 79% recorded once. The sequenced sample consisted of PBMCs. These receptors all stem from a woman in her forties in good health. Some clones in this sample may be carry-over from other donors' samples. Each CDR3 is given with its conserved first and last residue. The order of the fields is V gene, clone size, J gene, D gene, CDR3 protein, CDR3 DNA. The D gene is left open where the match is weak. Size is omitted from some rows. Given values are once, few, many or a class for expanded clones.

>TRBV18|.|TRBJ2-7|.
CASSPGQNKLSYEQYF
TGTGCCAGCTCACCAGGACAGAACAAACTTTCCTACGAGCAGTACTTC
>TRBV5-1|.|TRBJ2-1|TRBD1
CASSLGGQIYNEQFF
TGCGCCAGCAGCTTGGGGGGACAGATATACAATGAGCAGTTCTTC
>TRBV19|.|TRBJ2-3|TRBD2
CASSITGTSGTSDTQYF
TGTGCCAGTAGTATAACCGGGACTAGCGGGACCTCAGATACGCAGTATTTT
>TRBV27|few|TRBJ1-1|.
CASSLWGGSDGAFF
TGTGCCAGCAGTTTATGGGGTGGGAGCGACGGAGCTTTCTTT
>TRBV10-3|few|TRBJ1-2|.
CAISESPDSNYGYTF
TGTGCCATCAGTGAGAGCCCGGACAGTAACTATGGCTACACCTTC
>TRBV9|.|TRBJ2-5|.
CASRSGVLETQYF
TGTGCCAGCAGGTCCGGGGTTTTGGAGACCCAGTACTTC
>TRBV27|once|TRBJ2-7|.
CASSLMAGAYEQYF
TGTGCCAGCAGTTTAATGGCAGGGGCCTACGAGCAGTACTTC
>TRBV7-3|.|TRBJ1-2|.
CASSSYRAYGYTF
TGTGCCAGCAGCTCGTACAGGGCCTATGGCTACACCTTC
>TRBV4-1|.|TRBJ1-5|TRBD1
CASSQRQGANSNQPQHF
TGCGCCAGCAGCCAAAGACAGGGGGCGAATAGCAATCAGCCCCAGCATTTT
>TRBV18|.|TRBJ2-7|.
CASSPDSSEQYF
TGTGCCAGCTCACCAGATTCGTCCGAGCAGTACTTC
>TRBV5-1|.|TRBJ2-3|.
CASSLEGAGDTQYF
TGCGCCAGCAGCTTGGAAGGGGCAGGGGATACGCAGTATTTT
>TRBV27|.|TRBJ2-7|.
CASSLGSSNEQYF
TGTGCCAGCAGTTTAGGCTCTTCCAACGAGCAGTACTTC
>TRBV6-5|.|TRBJ2-7|TRBD1
CASSYTTPGQGAEQYF
TGTGCCAGCAGTTACACGACACCGGGACAGGGGGCCGAGCAGTACTTC
>TRBV4-3|once|TRBJ2-7|.
CASSQELRSYEQYF
TGCGCCAGCAGCCAAGAACTCCGCTCCTACGAGCAGTACTTC
>TRBV10-2|once|TRBJ2-3|.
CASSPGQGNTDTQYF
TGCGCCAGCAGCCCTGGGCAGGGGAACACAGATACGCAGTATTTT
>TRBV10-1|.|TRBJ2-1|TRBD2
CASSVSSGNTNEQFF
TGCGCCAGCAGTGTATCTAGCGGAAATACCAATGAGCAGTTCTTC
>TRBV19|many|TRBJ2-2|.
CASRNRGKAGELFF
TGTGCCAGTAGAAACCGAGGCAAAGCCGGGGAGCTGTTTTTT
>TRBV7-9|.|TRBJ2-3|TRBD1
CASSFGGQGDTQYF
TGTGCCAGCAGCTTTGGAGGACAGGGAGATACGCAGTATTTT
>TRBV28|.|TRBJ1-6|.
CASSSHRAGNSPLHF
TGTGCCAGCAGTTCCCACAGGGCAGGCAATTCACCCCTCCACTTT
>TRBV10-3|.|TRBJ1-2|.
CAISESGRQIYGYTF
TGTGCCATCAGTGAGTCTGGGCGACAGATATATGGCTACACCTTC
>TRBV11-3|.|TRBJ2-7|.
CASSLSRNSYEQYF
TGTGCCAGCAGCTTATCACGGAATTCCTACGAGCAGTACTTC
>TRBV15|few|TRBJ1-1|.
CATSRLGGVTEAFF
TGTGCCACCAGCAGGCTGGGGGGGGTCACTGAAGCTTTCTTT
>TRBV28|.|TRBJ2-1|.
CASFETGHWREQFF
TGTGCCAGCTTCGAGACAGGTCATTGGCGTGAGCAGTTCTTC
>TRBV19|.|TRBJ2-5|.
CASSTGLIKYF
TGTGCCAGTAGTACGGGACTGATTAAGTACTTC
>TRBV10-3|.|TRBJ1-5|TRBD1
CATRGREWQPQHF
TGTGCCACCAGGGGGAGGGAATGGCAGCCCCAGCATTTT
>TRBV6-5|.|TRBJ2-7|TRBD1
CASSPDRAYEQYF
TGTGCCAGCAGCCCAGACAGGGCCTACGAGCAGTACTTC
>TRBV5-1|.|TRBJ2-1|.
CASSGGAGSKEIEQFF
TGCGCCAGCAGTGGCGGGGCCGGGAGCAAGGAGATTGAGCAGTTCTTC
>TRBV19|.|TRBJ2-5|.
CASSIDKQETQYF
TGTGCCAGTAGTATAGACAAGCAAGAGACCCAGTACTTC
>TRBV4-2|.|TRBJ2-7|TRBD1
CASSPDWTGSYEQYF
TGTGCCAGCAGCCCCGACTGGACAGGAAGTTACGAGCAGTACTTC
>TRBV7-2|.|TRBJ2-7|TRBD2
CASSLWGWGEGRLYEQYF
TGTGCCAGCAGCTTATGGGGATGGGGGGAGGGCCGTCTTTACGAGCAGTACTTC
>TRBV11-2|.|TRBJ2-2|.
CASSLRSYTGELFF
TGTGCCAGCAGCCTAAGGAGCTACACCGGGGAGCTGTTTTTT
>TRBV9|once|TRBJ2-1|TRBD2
CASSGGGRPNNEQFF
TGTGCCAGCAGCGGAGGCGGGAGGCCAAACAATGAGCAGTTCTTC
>TRBV18|.|TRBJ1-5|.
CASSQNQGPRQPQHF
TGTGCCAGCTCACAGAACCAGGGGCCGAGGCAGCCCCAGCATTTT
>TRBV30|few|TRBJ1-2|TRBD1
CAWTGTGGGDGYTF
TGTGCCTGGACCGGGACAGGGGGCGGCGATGGCTACACCTTC
>TRBV7-5|.|TRBJ2-2|.
CVRSYGLDDTGELFF
TGTGTCAGAAGCTACGGACTAGATGACACCGGGGAGCTGTTTTTT
>TRBV7-9|.|TRBJ2-1|.
CASSLQLGEQFF
TGCGCCAGCAGCCTCCAACTAGGAGAGCAGTTCTTC
>TRBV19|.|TRBJ2-1|TRBD2
CASSIPGLAPEQFF
TGTGCCAGTAGTATTCCGGGACTAGCCCCAGAGCAGTTCTTC
>TRBV12-5|.|TRBJ1-4|.
CASGLASYRVWVEKLFF
TGTGCTAGTGGTTTGGCCTCCTACAGGGTTTGGGTCGAAAAACTGTTTTTT
>TRBV15|.|TRBJ2-5|TRBD2
CATSRLAGQETQYF
TGTGCCACCAGCAGACTAGCGGGGCAAGAGACCCAGTACTTC
>TRBV5-6|few|TRBJ2-5|TRBD1
CASSPTGKETQYF
TGTGCCAGCAGCCCGACAGGGAAAGAGACCCAGTACTTC
>TRBV4-3|few|TRBJ2-1|TRBD1
CASSQDWTGETLDEQFF
TGCGCCAGCAGCCAAGACTGGACAGGCGAAACGCTGGATGAGCAGTTCTTC
>TRBV19|.|TRBJ1-4|.
CAKNLTYRYNEKLFF
TGTGCCAAAAACCTAACGTACAGGTATAATGAAAAACTGTTTTTT
>TRBV30|.|TRBJ2-7|.
CAWSDTGSEQYF
TGTGCCTGGAGCGATACCGGTTCTGAGCAGTACTTC
>TRBV9|.|TRBJ2-5|.
CASSPGPRTTGSLTETQYF
TGTGCCAGCAGCCCCGGACCTCGGACTACGGGGTCTTTAACGGAGACCCAGTACTTC